A selection of T cell receptor beta chains follows, all from one sample in a study of T-cell reconstitution after alpha-beta-depleted transplantation in children. MiXCR, applied by TCRdb to the PCR reads, yields one record per CDR3 protein. The sample records about 360,000 distinct CDR3 sequences, about 14% being singletons. The sequencing here drew on PBMCs, taken from the stem cell graft. These receptors originate from a human donor who donated a stem cell graft to a child with Fanconi anemia. CDR3s include the opening cysteine and the closing phenylalanine or tryptophan. Fields, in order: V gene, J gene, clone size, D gene, CDR3 length, CDR3 DNA, CDR3 protein. D genes are given only for firm matches. Size tells how often a clone was seen (once, few, many) or the class of an expanded clone, and some rows leave it out.

V: TRBV11-2
J: TRBJ2-2
size: NA
D: NA
length: 15
DNA: TGTGCCAGCAGCTTACGGTCAGGGGTTACCGGGGAGCTGTTTTTT
CDR3: CASSLRSGVTGELFF

V: TRBV4-3
J: TRBJ2-3
size: NA
D: TRBD2
length: 16
DNA: TGCGCCAGCAGCCAAGATTTTAGCGGGGGGGCAGATACGCAGTATTTT
CDR3: CASSQDFSGGADTQYF

V: TRBV29-1
J: TRBJ2-7
size: NA
D: NA
length: 13
DNA: TGCAGCGTTGATCCGGCAGGGAGGAACGAGCAGTACTTC
CDR3: CSVDPAGRNEQYF

V: TRBV7-2
J: TRBJ2-5
size: few
D: NA
length: 14
DNA: TGTGCCAGCAGCTCTTACTACGGGGGAGAGACCCAGTACTTC
CDR3: CASSSYYGGETQYF

V: TRBV18
J: TRBJ2-5
size: NA
D: NA
length: 15
DNA: TGTGCCAGCTCACCGTTCATGATGGGACAAGAGACCCAGTACTTC
CDR3: CASSPFMMGQETQYF

V: TRBV20-1
J: TRBJ2-2
size: few
D: NA
length: 14
DNA: TGCAGTGCTTACAGGGCAGGTGGCACCGGGGAGCTGTTTTTT
CDR3: CSAYRAGGTGELFF

V: TRBV6-5
J: TRBJ1-1
size: few
D: NA
length: 12
DNA: TGTGCCAGCAGAACCACCCCGACTGAAGCTTTCTTT
CDR3: CASRTTPTEAFF

V: TRBV3-1
J: TRBJ2-3
size: many
D: TRBD2
length: 13
DNA: TGTGCCAGCAGCCAACGGGGGGGAGATACGCAGTATTTT
CDR3: CASSQRGGDTQYF

V: TRBV7-6
J: TRBJ2-5
size: NA
D: NA
length: 15
DNA: TGTGCCAGCAGCCCAACGGGACGGGTAGGAGAGACCCAGTACTTC
CDR3: CASSPTGRVGETQYF

V: TRBV30
J: TRBJ2-2
size: few
D: NA
length: 13
DNA: TGTGCCTGGGGGACGTCTTACACCGGGGAGCTGTTTTTT
CDR3: CAWGTSYTGELFF

V: TRBV5-1
J: TRBJ2-5
size: NA
D: NA
length: 16
DNA: TGCGCCAGCAGCCTGATGGGACTGGCACCCCAAGAGACCCAGTACTTC
CDR3: CASSLMGLAPQETQYF

V: TRBV12-3/TRBV12-4
J: TRBJ1-5
size: few
D: TRBD1
length: 16
DNA: TGTGCCAGCAGTCCGTGGACAGGGGCCCAAGATCAGCCCCAGCATTTT
CDR3: CASSPWTGAQDQPQHF

V: TRBV7-9
J: TRBJ1-1
size: few
D: NA
length: 15
DNA: TGTGCCAGCAGCTTATCCAGACAGATGAACACTGAAGCTTTCTTT
CDR3: CASSLSRQMNTEAFF

V: TRBV5-1
J: TRBJ1-1
size: few
D: NA
length: 15
DNA: TGCGCCAGCAGCTTGGGACGACACCAACCCGGGGTAGCTTTCTTT
CDR3: CASSLGRHQPGVAFF

V: TRBV12-3/TRBV12-4
J: TRBJ2-3
size: NA
D: NA
length: 13
DNA: TGTGCCAGCAGTCTACAGCTCACAGATACGCAGTATTTT
CDR3: CASSLQLTDTQYF

V: TRBV5-1
J: TRBJ1-1
size: few
D: NA
length: 13
DNA: TGCGCCAGCAGGTTGACAGAGCTCACTGAAGCTTTCTTT
CDR3: CASRLTELTEAFF

V: TRBV15
J: TRBJ1-4
size: many
D: NA
length: 16
DNA: TGTGCCACCAGCAGAGAGCAGGACGGTTCTAATGAAAAACTGTTTTTT
CDR3: CATSREQDGSNEKLFF

V: TRBV20-1
J: TRBJ2-7
size: NA
D: NA
length: 12
DNA: TGCAGTACCTGGGACAAAAACTACGAGCAGTACTTC
CDR3: CSTWDKNYEQYF

V: TRBV5-5
J: TRBJ1-6
size: many
D: TRBD1
length: 17
DNA: TGTGCCAGCAGCTGGAGGACAGGGAAGGAGGGGAGCTCACCCCTCCACTTT
CDR3: CASSWRTGKEGSSPLHF